This TCR beta chain derives from a study of identical twins. Germline V lookup: CDR1 SGHAT, CDR2 FQNNGV. Trimming took 2 bases from V and 0 from J, leaving 17 bases between them. CDR3 length: 19 amino acids. Study-wide results and caveats: For cord blood, abundant beta clonotypes had fewer insertions, unlike memory repertoires, which showed none.

This clonotype was seen more than once but under ten times. Its antigen is undetermined. TCRdb fed the 5' RACE reads into MiXCR, producing one record per CDR3 protein. The sample has approximately 1.8 million distinct CDR3 sequences, around a third seen once; the top ten hold about 0.27%. This receptor was obtained from a newborn girl in good health. The specimen was cord blood. The chain is built from TRBV11-2 and TRBJ2-6; no reliable D call. CDR3 DNA: TGTGCCAGCAGCTTATTTCTGGAGACGAGAAGCTCTGGGGCCAACGTCCTGACTTTC. It translates to CASSLFLETRSSGANVLTF. Complete variable domain (other parts from reference TRBV11-2 and TRBJ2-6): EAGVAQSPRYKIIEKRQSVAFWCNPISGHATLYWYQQILGQGPKLLIQFQNNGVVDDSQLPKDRFSAERLKGVDSTLKIQPAKLEDSAVYLCASSLFLETRSSGANVLTFGAGSRLTVL.